Shown below are 13 T cell receptor beta chains from a single sample sequenced in a study of T cells in Graves' hyperthyroidism and ophthalmopathy. From RNA transcripts, TCR beta CDR3 regions were amplified. First-round RT-PCR of the TCR CDR3 relied on the HTBI primer set. TCRdb itself ran the multiplex PCR reads through MiXCR, one entry per CDR3 protein. The profile shows over 150,000 distinct CDR3 sequences, roughly a sixth of them singletons. Sequencing was carried out using blood. The source of these receptors is a woman aged 45-60 years with Graves' hyperthyroidism.

The genes are TRBV28 and TRBJ1-2, with TRBD1 identical over 7 bases. This CDR3 region has 13 residues. Germline V CDR1 and CDR2: MDHEN, SYDVKM. V trimming: 3 bases; J trimming: 5 bases; junction bases outside the gene matches: 3. CDR3 DNA: TGTGCCAGCAGTTTTGGGGACAGATATGGCTACACCTTC. Its translation: CASSFGDRYGYTF.

In this sample, this clonotype turned up many times. The gene calls are TRBV6-5 and TRBJ1-1, with a weak D call TRBD1 (5 bases). V lost 0 bases and J 0 bases, leaving 14 bases between the germline ends. This CDR3 is 17 amino acids long. The V gene's germline CDR1 is MNHEY and CDR2 SVGAGI. The CDR3 DNA reads as TGTGCCAGCAGTTACTCAATCTCTGGGACCATGAACACTGAAGCTTTCTTT. Translated: CASSYSISGTMNTEAFF.

This clonotype has a handful of counts. The chain couples TRBV20-1 to TRBJ2-1; 7 bases line up with TRBD1. This CDR3 comprises 12 residues. Germline V gene lookup returns CDR1 DFQATT and CDR2 SNEGSKA (reference sequence). V gave up 6 bases and J gave up 7 bases; unmatched junction bases: 6. CDR3 protein: CSATSTGNEQFF. CDR3 nucleotide sequence: TGCAGTGCGACCTCGACAGGGAATGAGCAGTTCTTC.

There are many counts of this clonotype. The chain recombines TRBV2 with TRBJ1-5; 8 bases fit TRBD1. Trimming took 0 bases from V and 0 from J; bases not matched to a gene: 7. Germline V gene lookup returns CDR1 SNHLY and CDR2 FYNNEI. The CDR3 length is 18 residues. DNA of the CDR3: TGTGCCAGCAGTGAAGCCTGGTCAGGGGGCGGTAGCAATCAGCCCCAGCATTTT. It translates to CASSEAWSGGGSNQPQHF.

This clonotype was recorded at least ten times. The chain links TRBV12-3 or TRBV12-4 to TRBJ2-1, with 14 bases lining up with TRBD2. Trimming cost V 3 bases and J 1 base; bases outside gene matches: 5. The CDR3 is 18 amino acids. CDR3 coding DNA: TGTGCCAGCAGTTTTAGGGGACTAGCGGGAGAATCCTACAATGAGCAGTTCTTC. As protein: CASSFRGLAGESYNEQFF.

This clonotype was detected many times. J is TRBJ2-5 and V is TRBV6-1; maybe TRBD1 (5 bases). The CDR3 spans 14 residues. The V gene's germline CDR1 is MNHNS and CDR2 SASEGT. V lost 4 bases and J lost 3, with 12 bases in between. The CDR3 loop reads CASSVTVKEETQYF. CDR3 DNA: TGTGCCAGCAGTGTGACAGTGAAGGAAGAGACCCAGTACTTC.

This clonotype turned up a few times. The chain links TRBV29-1 to TRBJ1-4, with a weak D call TRBD1 (5 bases). Germline V gene data show CDR1 as SQVTM and CDR2 as ANQGSEA. V was clipped by 5 bases and J by 4 bases, with 14 bases between them. The CDR3 consists of 14 residues. The CDR3 loop reads CSVTQGELNEKLFF. CDR3 DNA sequence: TGCAGCGTTACCCAGGGTGAGCTTAATGAAAAACTGTTTTTT.

In DNA form, the CDR3 reads TGTGCCAGCAGTGAAGCGGGGGGGGGAGATACGCAGTATTTT. This codes for CASSEAGGGDTQYF. This chain uses TRBV2 with TRBJ2-3; 7 bases map to TRBD2. This CDR3 contains 14 residues. V lost 0 bases and J lost 5; bases outside the gene matches: 2. Germline lookup yields CDR1 SNHLY and CDR2 FYNNEI.

This clonotype occurred many times. The chain links TRBV12-3 or TRBV12-4 to TRBJ1-5, with D maybe TRBD1 (5 bases). The CDR3 runs to 14 residues. The V gene lost 6 bases and the J gene lost 1 base, with 10 bases spanning the gap. The CDR3 DNA reads as TGTGCCAGCAGCTCCTGGGACAGCAATCAGCCCCAGCATTTT. Amino acid sequence: CASSSWDSNQPQHF.

The gene calls are TRBV20-1 and TRBJ1-2; tentatively, D is TRBD1 (6 bases). The CDR3 is made up of 13 amino acids. CDR1 DFQATT and CDR2 SNEGSKA come from the germline V gene (reference sequence). The V and J ends lost 5 bases and 4 bases respectively, with 14 bases between them. The CDR3 nucleotides are TGCAGTGCTGTGGGGGGGCATATCTATGGCTACACCTTC. Its protein is CSAVGGHIYGYTF.

This clonotype turned up a few times. This chain uses TRBV9 with TRBJ2-7; D is unresolved. The CDR3 length is 14 residues. Germline V gene data show CDR1 as SGDLS and CDR2 as YYNGEE. V shed 0 bases and J shed 4 bases, with 11 bases lying between them. The CDR3 DNA sequence: TGTGCCAGCAGCGTAGGTGGGATATTGTACGAGCAGTACTTC. Amino acids: CASSVGGILYEQYF.

In its sample, this clonotype was seen many times. The chain links TRBV7-9 to TRBJ1-1; perhaps TRBD1 as D (5 bases). The CDR3 loop spans 15 amino acids. The germline V gene has CDR1 SEHNR and CDR2 FQNEAQ (reference sequence). V gave up 1 base and J gave up 2 bases, with 11 bases separating them. CDR3 bases: TGTGCCAGCAGCTTAGTGCCAGGGCCCAACACTGAAGCTTTCTTT. Translating gives CASSLVPGPNTEAFF.

At least ten counts were recorded for this clonotype. In DNA form, the CDR3 reads TGCAGTGCTAGAGGAGGACAGGGGGGTTATGGCTACACCTTC. Amino acids: CSARGGQGGYGYTF. The chain employs TRBV20-1 and TRBJ1-2; the match to TRBD1 covers 10 bases. With 1 base clipped from V and 5 bases from J, the junction kept 4 bases outside the gene matches. Per the germline V gene, CDR1 is DFQATT and CDR2 is SNEGSKA (reference sequence). CDR3 size: 14 residues.